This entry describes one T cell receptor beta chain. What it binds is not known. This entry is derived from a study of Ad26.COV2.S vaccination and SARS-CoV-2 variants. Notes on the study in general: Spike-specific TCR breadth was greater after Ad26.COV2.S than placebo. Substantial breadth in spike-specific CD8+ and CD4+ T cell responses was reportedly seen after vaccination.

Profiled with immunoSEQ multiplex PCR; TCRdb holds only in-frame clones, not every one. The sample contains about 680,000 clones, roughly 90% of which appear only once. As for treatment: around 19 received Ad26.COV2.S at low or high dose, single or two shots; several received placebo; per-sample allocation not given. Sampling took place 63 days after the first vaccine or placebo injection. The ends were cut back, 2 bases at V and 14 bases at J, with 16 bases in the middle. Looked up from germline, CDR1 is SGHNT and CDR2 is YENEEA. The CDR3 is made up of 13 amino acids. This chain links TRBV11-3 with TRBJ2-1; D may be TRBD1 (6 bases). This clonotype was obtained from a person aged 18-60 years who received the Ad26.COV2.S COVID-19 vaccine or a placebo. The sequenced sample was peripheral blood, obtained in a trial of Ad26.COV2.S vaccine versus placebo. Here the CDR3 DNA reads TGTGCCAGCAGCTTAAGAGGGGGAGACCCCAAGTTCTTC. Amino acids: CASSLRGGDPKFF. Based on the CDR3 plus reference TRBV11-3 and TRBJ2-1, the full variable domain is EAGVVQSPRYKIIEKKQPVAFWCNPISGHNTLYWYLQNLGQGPELLIRYENEEAVDDSQLPKDRFSAERLKGVDSTLKIQPAELGDSAVYLCASSLRGGDPKFFGPGTRLTVL.